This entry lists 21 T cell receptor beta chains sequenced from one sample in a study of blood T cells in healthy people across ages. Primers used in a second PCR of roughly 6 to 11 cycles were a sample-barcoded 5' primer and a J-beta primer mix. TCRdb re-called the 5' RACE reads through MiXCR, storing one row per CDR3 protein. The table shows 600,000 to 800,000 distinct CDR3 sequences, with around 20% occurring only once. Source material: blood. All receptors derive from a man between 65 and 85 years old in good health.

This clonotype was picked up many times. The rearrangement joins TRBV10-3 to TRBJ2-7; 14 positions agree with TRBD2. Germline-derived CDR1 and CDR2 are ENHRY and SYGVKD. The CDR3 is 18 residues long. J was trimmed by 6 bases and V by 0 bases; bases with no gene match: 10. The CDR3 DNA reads TGTGCCATCAGTGAGTCGGGGACTAGCGGGAGTTCCCCTCGCGAGCAGTACTTC. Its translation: CAISESGTSGSSPREQYF.

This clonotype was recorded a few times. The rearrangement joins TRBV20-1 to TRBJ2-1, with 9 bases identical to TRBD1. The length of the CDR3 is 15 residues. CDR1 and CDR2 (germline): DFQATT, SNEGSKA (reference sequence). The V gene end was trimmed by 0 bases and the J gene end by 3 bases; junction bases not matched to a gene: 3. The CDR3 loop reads CSAREGTGNYNEQFF. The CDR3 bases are TGCAGTGCTAGAGAGGGGACAGGGAACTACAATGAGCAGTTCTTC.

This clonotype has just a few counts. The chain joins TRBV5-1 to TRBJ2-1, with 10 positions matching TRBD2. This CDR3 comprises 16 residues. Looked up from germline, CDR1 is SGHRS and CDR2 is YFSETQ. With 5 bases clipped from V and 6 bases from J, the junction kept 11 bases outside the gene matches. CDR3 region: CASREVAGGTPNEQFF. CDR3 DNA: TGCGCCAGCAGGGAGGTAGCGGGAGGAACCCCCAATGAGCAGTTCTTC.

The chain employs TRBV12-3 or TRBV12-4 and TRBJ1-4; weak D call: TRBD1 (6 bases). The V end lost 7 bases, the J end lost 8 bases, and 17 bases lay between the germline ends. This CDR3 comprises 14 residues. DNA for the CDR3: TGTGCCAGCACCAGAGACGGGGGCAAGGAAAAACTGTTTTTT. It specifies CASTRDGGKEKLFF.

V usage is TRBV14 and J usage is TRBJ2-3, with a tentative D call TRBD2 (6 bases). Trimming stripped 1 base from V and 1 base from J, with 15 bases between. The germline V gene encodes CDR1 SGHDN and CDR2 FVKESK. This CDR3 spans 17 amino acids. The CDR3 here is CASSQAVGRGRTDTQYF. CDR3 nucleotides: TGTGCCAGCAGCCAAGCGGTGGGGCGGGGACGCACAGATACGCAGTATTTT.

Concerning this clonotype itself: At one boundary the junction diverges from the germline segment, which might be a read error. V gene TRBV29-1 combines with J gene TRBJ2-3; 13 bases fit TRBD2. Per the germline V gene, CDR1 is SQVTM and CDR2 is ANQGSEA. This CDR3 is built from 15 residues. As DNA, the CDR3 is TGCGGCGTCCGCGGACTAGCGGGAGTATCAGATACGCAGTATTTT. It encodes CGVRGLAGVSDTQYF.

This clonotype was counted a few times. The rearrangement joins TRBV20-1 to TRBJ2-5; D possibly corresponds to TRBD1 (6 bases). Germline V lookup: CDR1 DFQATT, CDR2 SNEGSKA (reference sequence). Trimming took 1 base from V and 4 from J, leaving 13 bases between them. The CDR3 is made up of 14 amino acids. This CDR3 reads CSARGPGDRETQYF. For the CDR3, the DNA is TGCAGTGCTAGAGGACCAGGGGATCGAGAGACCCAGTACTTC.

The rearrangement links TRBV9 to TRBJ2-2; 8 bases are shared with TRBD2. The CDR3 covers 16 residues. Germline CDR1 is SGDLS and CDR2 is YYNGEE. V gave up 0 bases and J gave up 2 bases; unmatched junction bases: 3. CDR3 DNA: TGTGCCAGCAGCGTAGCGGGAGGGGTTAACACCGGGGAGCTGTTTTTT. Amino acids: CASSVAGGVNTGELFF.

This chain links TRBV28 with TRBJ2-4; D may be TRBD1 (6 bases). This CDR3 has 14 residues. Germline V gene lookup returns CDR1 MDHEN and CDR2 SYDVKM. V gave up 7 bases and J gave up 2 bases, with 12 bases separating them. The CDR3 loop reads CASTDSLTKNIQYF. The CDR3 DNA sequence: TGTGCCAGCACGGACAGTTTAACCAAAAACATTCAGTACTTC.

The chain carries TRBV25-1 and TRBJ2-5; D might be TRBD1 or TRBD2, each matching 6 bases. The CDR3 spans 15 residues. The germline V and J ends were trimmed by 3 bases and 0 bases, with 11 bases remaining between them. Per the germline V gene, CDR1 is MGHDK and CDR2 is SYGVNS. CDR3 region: CASSEGGRYQETQYF. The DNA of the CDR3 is TGTGCCAGCAGTGAGGGGGGCAGGTACCAAGAGACCCAGTACTTC.

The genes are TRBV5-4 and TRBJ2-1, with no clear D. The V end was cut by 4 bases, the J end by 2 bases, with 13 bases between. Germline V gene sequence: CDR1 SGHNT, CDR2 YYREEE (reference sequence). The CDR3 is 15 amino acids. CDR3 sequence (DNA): TGTGCCAGCAGCAACGTCGGTCTCCCCTACAATGAGCAGTTCTTC. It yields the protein CASSNVGLPYNEQFF.

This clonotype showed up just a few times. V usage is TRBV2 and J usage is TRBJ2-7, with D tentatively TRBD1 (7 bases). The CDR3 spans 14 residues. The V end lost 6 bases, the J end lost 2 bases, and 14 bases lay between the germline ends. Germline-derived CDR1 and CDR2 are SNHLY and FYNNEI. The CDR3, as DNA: TGTGCCAGCAGGCGACAGGGACTGACCTACGAGCAGTACTTC. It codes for CASRRQGLTYEQYF.

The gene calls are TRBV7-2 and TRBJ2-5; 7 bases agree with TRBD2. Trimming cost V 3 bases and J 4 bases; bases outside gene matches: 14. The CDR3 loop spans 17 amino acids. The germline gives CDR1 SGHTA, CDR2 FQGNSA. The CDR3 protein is CASSFRAYGIAGETQYF. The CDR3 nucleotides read TGTGCCAGCAGCTTTCGCGCCTACGGAATAGCGGGAGAGACCCAGTACTTC.

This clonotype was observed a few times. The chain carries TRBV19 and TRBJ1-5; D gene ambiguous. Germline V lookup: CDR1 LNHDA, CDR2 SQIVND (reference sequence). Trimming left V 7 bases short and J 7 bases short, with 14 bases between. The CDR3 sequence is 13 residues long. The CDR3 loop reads CASNTLSGQPQHF. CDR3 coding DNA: TGTGCCAGTAACACACTCAGCGGACAGCCCCAGCATTTT.

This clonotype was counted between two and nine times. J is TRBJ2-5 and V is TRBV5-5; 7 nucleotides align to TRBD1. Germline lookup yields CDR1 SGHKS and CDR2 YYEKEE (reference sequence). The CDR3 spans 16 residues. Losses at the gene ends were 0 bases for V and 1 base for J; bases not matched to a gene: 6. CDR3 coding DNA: TGTGCCAGCAGCTTGGCCGCCGGGACAGTCCAAGAGACCCAGTACTTC. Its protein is CASSLAAGTVQETQYF.

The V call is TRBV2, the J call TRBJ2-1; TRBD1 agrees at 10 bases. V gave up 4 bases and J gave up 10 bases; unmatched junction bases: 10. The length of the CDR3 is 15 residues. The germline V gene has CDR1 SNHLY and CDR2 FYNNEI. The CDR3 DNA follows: TGTGCCAGCAGTGGCGGGACAGGGGTCTTTGTGGAGCAGTTCTTC. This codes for CASSGGTGVFVEQFF.

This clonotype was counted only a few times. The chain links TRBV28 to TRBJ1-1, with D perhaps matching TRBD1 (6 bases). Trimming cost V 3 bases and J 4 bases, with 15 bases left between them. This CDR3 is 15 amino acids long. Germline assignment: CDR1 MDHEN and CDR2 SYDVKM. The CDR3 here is CASSFGGPVGTEAFF. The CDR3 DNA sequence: TGTGCCAGCAGTTTCGGGGGGCCGGTAGGCACTGAAGCTTTCTTT.

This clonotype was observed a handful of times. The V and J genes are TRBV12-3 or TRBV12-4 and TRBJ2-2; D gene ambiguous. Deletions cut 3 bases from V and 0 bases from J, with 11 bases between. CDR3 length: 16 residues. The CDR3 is CASSFFDDPNTGELFF. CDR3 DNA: TGTGCCAGCAGTTTTTTCGATGACCCGAACACCGGGGAGCTGTTTTTT.

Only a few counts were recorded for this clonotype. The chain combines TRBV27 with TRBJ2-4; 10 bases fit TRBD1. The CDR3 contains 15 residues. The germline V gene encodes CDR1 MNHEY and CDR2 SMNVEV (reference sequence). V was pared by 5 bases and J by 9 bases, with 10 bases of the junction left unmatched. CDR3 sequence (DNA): TGTGCCAGCAGTAACCCCGGGACAGGGGTAACCATTCAGTACTTC. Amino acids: CASSNPGTGVTIQYF.

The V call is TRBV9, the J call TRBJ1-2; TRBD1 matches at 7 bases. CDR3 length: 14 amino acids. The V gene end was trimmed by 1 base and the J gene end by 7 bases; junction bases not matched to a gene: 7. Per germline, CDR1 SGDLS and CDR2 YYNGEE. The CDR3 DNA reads TGTGCCAGCAGCGTACAGGGGGACGAGTTTGGCTACACCTTC. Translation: CASSVQGDEFGYTF.

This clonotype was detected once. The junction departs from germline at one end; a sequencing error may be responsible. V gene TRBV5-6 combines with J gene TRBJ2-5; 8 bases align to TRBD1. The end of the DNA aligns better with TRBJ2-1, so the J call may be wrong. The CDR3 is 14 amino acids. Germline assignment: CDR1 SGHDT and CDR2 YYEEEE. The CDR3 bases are TGTGCCGGCAGCCGGACAGGGTTGGGTAATGAGCAGTTCTTC. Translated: CAGSRTGLGNEQFF.